These 25 T cell receptor beta chains originate from one sample sequenced in a study of human T cells and chemical hapten exposure. TCRdb re-called the RACE reads with MiXCR, one entry per CDR3 protein. This table has some 50,000 distinct CDR3 sequences, roughly 4.5% appearing once. Noted time point: healthy volunteer bleed at 2 weeks. The authors extracted total RNA from unfractionated whole blood. The material sequenced was whole blood. All receptors come from a female donor in good health. Some clones in this sample may be carry-over from other donors' samples.

This clonotype came up many times. The gene calls are TRBV28 and TRBJ2-7; TRBD2 aligns across 10 bases. The CDR3 spans 14 residues. Germline V gene lookup returns CDR1 MDHEN and CDR2 SYDVKM. With 10 bases clipped from V and 2 bases from J, the junction kept 8 bases outside the gene matches. The CDR3 loop reads CATQNLAGAYEQYF. The CDR3 coding sequence is TGTGCCACCCAGAACCTAGCGGGGGCCTACGAGCAGTACTTC.

This clonotype was seen repeatedly, ten times or more. This chain joins TRBV6-2 or TRBV6-3 and TRBJ1-2; D is uncertain. CDR1 and CDR2 from the germline V gene are MNHEY and SVGEGT. The CDR3 has 13 residues. The germline V and J ends were trimmed by 4 bases and 2 bases, with 8 bases remaining between them. The CDR3, as DNA: TGTGCCAGCAGTTTTGGGAGCAACTATGGCTACACCTTC. As protein: CASSFGSNYGYTF.

This clonotype was seen only a few times. The V and J genes are TRBV3-1 and TRBJ2-2, with a possible D match to TRBD2 (6 bases). There are 18 residues in the CDR3. V lost 0 bases to trimming and J lost 3 bases, with 17 bases between them. Germline V CDR1 and CDR2: LGHDT, YNNKEL (reference sequence). The chain's CDR3 is CASSQDLPSAPDTGELFF. In nucleotides, the CDR3 is TGTGCCAGCAGCCAAGATCTCCCTAGCGCCCCCGACACCGGGGAGCTGTTTTTT.

This clonotype was counted ten times or more. The V and J genes are TRBV12-3 or TRBV12-4 and TRBJ2-2; 8 bases are shared with TRBD2. The CDR3 consists of 13 residues. V shed 11 bases, J shed 9 bases, and the junction held 11 bases outside the gene matches. For the CDR3, the DNA is TGTGCCGCGGGTCCTAGCGGGTCCTGGGAGCTGTTTTTT. It specifies CAAGPSGSWELFF.

This clonotype has at least ten counts. The chain recombines TRBV29-1 with TRBJ1-2; TRBD1 matches at 7 bases. CDR1 and CDR2 from the germline V gene are SQVTM and ANQGSEA. The ends lost 8 bases at V and 5 bases at J; junction bases unmatched: 11. This CDR3 has 13 amino acids. In DNA form, the CDR3 reads TGCAGCACCTGGGGACAGCTATCATATGGCTACACCTTC. Protein: CSTWGQLSYGYTF.

This clonotype was observed many times. The rearrangement joins TRBV2 to TRBJ1-5; D is possibly TRBD1 (5 bases). V dropped 5 bases and J dropped 5 bases, with 10 bases sitting between them. The CDR3 extends over 13 amino acids. Per the germline V gene, CDR1 is SNHLY and CDR2 is FYNNEI. CDR3 protein: CASSTTGDQPQHF. The CDR3 DNA follows: TGTGCCAGCAGTACAACAGGAGATCAGCCCCAGCATTTT.

This clonotype appeared many times. This chain connects TRBV28 to TRBJ2-4; D may correspond to TRBD1 or TRBD2 (5 bases each). With 2 bases removed from V and 5 bases from J, the gap between germline ends came to 16 bases. Germline CDR1 reads MDHEN; CDR2 reads SYDVKM. CDR3 length equals 16 residues. CDR3 nucleotide sequence: TGTGCCAGCAGTTTACCCCCTCGGGGCATCGAAAACATTCAGTACTTC. This sequence encodes CASSLPPRGIENIQYF.

This clonotype has more than one count but fewer than ten. The rearrangement links TRBV15 to TRBJ1-2; a weak D match, TRBD1 (6 bases). The CDR3 has 13 residues. Per the germline V gene, CDR1 is LNHNV and CDR2 is YYDKDF (reference sequence). Trimming removed 5 bases at V and 0 bases at J, with 7 bases between. The CDR3 coding sequence is TGTGCCACCAGCGGGGACACTAACTATGGCTACACCTTC. It yields the protein CATSGDTNYGYTF.

The table lists this clonotype with a few counts. The chain recombines TRBV5-1 with TRBJ2-7; D is unresolved. Germline CDR1 and CDR2: SGHRS and YFSETQ. The ends were cut back, 5 bases at V and 0 bases at J, with 12 bases in the middle. The CDR3 is made up of 14 amino acids. CDR3 DNA: TGCGCCAGCAGGTTCGACTCGAGCTCCTACGAGCAGTACTTC. It translates to CASRFDSSSYEQYF. The full variable domain, in which reference TRBV5-1 and TRBJ2-7 provide the parts outside the CDR3, is KAGVTQTPRYLIKTRGQQVTLSCSPISGHRSVSWYQQTPGQGLQFLFEYFSETQRNKGNFPGRFSGRQFSNSRSEMNVSTLELGDSALYLCASRFDSSSYEQYFGPGTRLTVT.

This clonotype has ten or more counts. The chain employs TRBV5-6 and TRBJ1-3; D gene unclear. Between the trimmed V and J ends, which lost 0 bases and 4 bases, there was a span of 5 bases. CDR1 is SGHDT, CDR2 YYEEEE, per germline. This CDR3 contains 13 residues. The CDR3 nucleotides read TGTGCCAGCAGCTTGGCCTTGGGAAACACCATATATTTT. Its translation is CASSLALGNTIYF.

This clonotype was seen at least ten times. The chain employs TRBV4-3 and TRBJ2-3; 10 bases are shared with TRBD2. J gave up 7 bases and V 2 bases, and 6 bases lay outside the gene matches. Germline V gives CDR1 LGHNA, CDR2 YSLEER. The CDR3 is made up of 15 amino acids. Written as DNA, the CDR3 is TGCGCCAGCAGCCAATTGAAGCGGGGGGGACATACGCAGTATTTT. It is translated as CASSQLKRGGHTQYF.

On this clonotype itself: This clone may be a read error of a much larger clone one base away. The chain has TRBV25-1 and TRBJ2-1; TRBD2 matches 8 bases. With V trimmed by 4 bases and J by 6 bases, 8 bases remained unmatched. Germline assignment: CDR1 MGHDK and CDR2 SYGVNS. The CDR3 covers 15 residues. The CDR3 here is CASSGRAAGGNEQFF. The CDR3 coding sequence is TGTGCCAGCAGTGGCCGGGCCGCGGGGGGCAATGAGCAGTTCTTC.

At least ten counts were recorded for this clonotype. This chain connects TRBV7-2 to TRBJ2-1; D perhaps matches TRBD1 (5 bases). The CDR3 loop spans 16 amino acids. CDR1 is SGHTA and CDR2 is FQGNSA in the germline V gene. Trimming shortened V by 3 bases and J by 2 bases, and 14 bases separated the two germline ends. Here the CDR3 DNA reads TGTGCCAGCAGCTTGGGTCCAATGGGGCCCTACAATGAGCAGTTCTTC. It encodes CASSLGPMGPYNEQFF. Full variable domain (rest looked up from reference TRBV7-2 and TRBJ2-1): GAGVSQSPSNKVTEKGKDVELRCDPISGHTALYWYRQSLGQGLEFLIYFQGNSAPDKSGLPSDRFSAERTGGSVSTLTIQRTQQEDSAVYLCASSLGPMGPYNEQFFGPGTRLTVL.

This clonotype was counted many times. The chain combines TRBV21-1 with TRBJ1-6. TRBV21-1 is described as a pseudogene. The CDR3 length is 15 residues. The chain's CDR3 is CASSKGGSYNSPLHF. CDR3 nucleotides: TGTGCCAGCAGCAAGGGAGGGTCCTATAATTCACCCCTCCACTTT.

A remark on this clonotype: With a much larger clone just one base away, this may be a read error. The V and J genes are TRBV28 and TRBJ2-7; 7 nucleotides align to TRBD1. The CDR3 length is 16 residues. Germline-derived CDR1 and CDR2 are MDHEN and SYDVKM. CDR3 sequence reads: CASGLGGRQKAYEQYF. In DNA form, the CDR3 reads TGTGCCAGCGGTTTAGGGGGCCGACAGAAGGCCTACGAGCAGTACTTC. Filled out from reference TRBV28 and TRBJ2-7, the complete variable domain reads DVKVTQSSRYLVKRTGEKVFLECVQDMDHENMFWYRQDPGLGLRLIYFSYDVKMKEKGDIPEGYSVSREKKERFSLILESASTNQTSMYLCASGLGGRQKAYEQYFGPGTRLTVT.

This clonotype appeared many times. The V gene is TRBV28, the J gene TRBJ2-6, with 7 bases that match TRBD1. Germline V gene sequence: CDR1 MDHEN, CDR2 SYDVKM. This CDR3 comprises 14 residues. With V trimmed by 7 bases and J by 3 bases, 3 bases remained unmatched. CDR3 sequence: CASNNRGGANVLTF. CDR3 in DNA: TGTGCCAGCAATAACAGGGGTGGGGCCAACGTCCTGACTTTC. Full variable domain (missing parts from reference TRBV28 and TRBJ2-6): DVKVTQSSRYLVKRTGEKVFLECVQDMDHENMFWYRQDPGLGLRLIYFSYDVKMKEKGDIPEGYSVSREKKERFSLILESASTNQTSMYLCASNNRGGANVLTFGAGSRLTVL.

This clonotype was detected ten times or more. In nucleotides, the CDR3 is TGTGCCAGCAGTTATAGCAGCGGGGGGGCTCACAGTGGCACAGATACGCAGTATTTT. This encodes CASSYSSGGAHSGTDTQYF. The J gene is TRBJ2-3, the V gene TRBV6-5; TRBD2 aligns across 10 bases. The CDR3 sequence is 19 residues long. The junction had 13 bases not matched to a gene; V was cut back by 3 bases and J by 1 base. The germline V gene has CDR1 MNHEY and CDR2 SVGAGI.

This clonotype was observed a handful of times. The chain is built from TRBV18 and TRBJ1-1; 8 bases match TRBD1. The CDR3 spans 15 residues. Germline CDR1 and CDR2: KGHSH and LQKENI. V lost 3 bases and J lost 1; bases outside the gene matches: 4. CDR3 sequence: CASSPATGANTEAFF. The CDR3 DNA sequence: TGTGCCAGCTCACCCGCGACAGGGGCGAACACTGAAGCTTTCTTT.

This sequence joins TRBV20-1 and TRBJ1-3, with D possibly TRBD1 on 5 matching bases. The CDR3 covers 14 residues. Trimming took 7 bases from V and 6 from J, leaving 19 bases between them. Germline lookup yields CDR1 DFQATT and CDR2 SNEGSKA (reference sequence). The CDR3 coding sequence is TGCAGTGAAAGAGGGGTGGCAGGATCAAACACCATATATTTT. It specifies CSERGVAGSNTIYF.

This clonotype was counted at least ten times. The rearrangement joins TRBV5-1 to TRBJ2-3; no definite D call. Germline CDR1 SGHRS, CDR2 YFSETQ. The CDR3 has 12 residues. V was pared by 2 bases and J by 4 bases, with 5 bases between. The CDR3 is CASSFSSDTQYF. The CDR3 DNA reads as TGCGCCAGCAGCTTCTCCTCAGATACGCAGTATTTT.

This clonotype appeared a few times. The rearrangement uses TRBV7-9 and TRBJ2-6, with D unresolved. CDR3 length: 14 amino acids. Per germline, CDR1 SEHNR and CDR2 FQNEAQ (reference sequence). Trimming removed 4 bases at V and 0 bases at J, with 4 bases between. CDR3 DNA sequence: TGTGCCAGCAGCTGGTACTCTGGGGCCAACGTCCTGACTTTC. Residues: CASSWYSGANVLTF. The full variable domain, completed using reference TRBV7-9 and TRBJ2-6, is DTGVSQNPRHKITKRGQNVTFRCDPISEHNRLYWYRQTLGQGPEFLTYFQNEAQLEKSRLLSDRFSAERPKGSFSTLEIQRTEQGDSAMYLCASSWYSGANVLTFGAGSRLTVL.

This clonotype was counted ten times or more. This chain joins TRBV19 and TRBJ1-5; TRBD1 matches at 9 bases. V shed 8 bases, J shed 1 base, and the junction held 18 bases outside the gene matches. Germline loops: CDR1 LNHDA, CDR2 SQIVND (reference sequence). This CDR3 comprises 19 residues. CDR3 DNA: TGTGCCAGTCTCCCCTGGGGACAGGGCCACCCCGGGAGCAATCAGCCCCAGCATTTT. This translates into CASLPWGQGHPGSNQPQHF. The whole variable domain, filled in from reference TRBV19 and TRBJ1-5, reads DGGITQSPKYLFRKEGQNVTLSCEQNLNHDAMYWYRQDPGQGLRLIYYSQIVNDFQKGDIAEGYSVSREKKESFPLTVTSAQKNPTAFYLCASLPWGQGHPGSNQPQHFGDGTRLSIL.

This clonotype was recorded many times. This chain uses TRBV5-1 with TRBJ2-3, with a tentative D call TRBD1 (5 bases). The ends were cut back, 7 bases at V and 3 bases at J, with 12 bases in the middle. This CDR3 contains 13 residues. Germline assignment: CDR1 SGHRS and CDR2 YFSETQ. The chain's CDR3 is CASQIDRTDTQYF. CDR3 coding DNA: TGCGCCAGCCAAATTGACAGAACAGATACGCAGTATTTT.

This clonotype was picked up a small number of times. The J gene is TRBJ2-2, the V gene TRBV4-3; D may be TRBD1 (5 bases). CDR1 and CDR2 (germline): LGHNA, YSLEER. The CDR3 is 13 residues long. V was trimmed by 6 bases and J by 1 base, leaving 6 bases between them. CDR3 sequence (DNA): TGCGCCAGCAGGCAGGGGAACACCGGGGAGCTGTTTTTT. It translates to CASRQGNTGELFF.

This clonotype has at least ten counts. The chain links TRBV29-1 to TRBJ1-1; TRBD1 is a possible D gene (6 bases). CDR3 length: 17 residues. CDR1 and CDR2 from the germline V gene are SQVTM and ANQGSEA. V lost 2 bases and J 1 base, leaving 20 bases between the germline ends. CDR3 coding DNA: TGCAGCGTTGAAAGGGGGGGCCGCACGGGGAAGAACACTGAAGCTTTCTTT. Residues: CSVERGGRTGKNTEAFF.